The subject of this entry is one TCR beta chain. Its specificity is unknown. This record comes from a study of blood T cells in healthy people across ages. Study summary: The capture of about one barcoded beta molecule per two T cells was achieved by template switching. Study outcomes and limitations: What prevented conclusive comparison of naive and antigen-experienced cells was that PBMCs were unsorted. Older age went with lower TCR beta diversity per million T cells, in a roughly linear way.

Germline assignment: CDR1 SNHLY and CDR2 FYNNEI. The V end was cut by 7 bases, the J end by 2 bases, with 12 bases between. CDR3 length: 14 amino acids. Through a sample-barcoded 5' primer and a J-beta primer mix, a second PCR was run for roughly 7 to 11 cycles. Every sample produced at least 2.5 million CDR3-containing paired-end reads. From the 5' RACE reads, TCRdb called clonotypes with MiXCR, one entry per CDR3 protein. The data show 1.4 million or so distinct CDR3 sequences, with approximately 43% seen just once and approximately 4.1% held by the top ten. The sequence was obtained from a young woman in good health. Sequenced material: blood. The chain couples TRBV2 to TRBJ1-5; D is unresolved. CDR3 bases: TGTGCCAGCACCGTCCGGGGAGGCAATCAGCCCCAGCATTTT. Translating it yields CASTVRGGNQPQHF. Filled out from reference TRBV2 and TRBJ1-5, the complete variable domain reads EPEVTQTPSHQVTQMGQEVILRCVPISNHLYFYWYRQILGQKVEFLVSFYNNEISEKSEIFDDQFSVERPDGSNFTLKIRSTKLEDSAMYFCASTVRGGNQPQHFGDGTRLSIL.